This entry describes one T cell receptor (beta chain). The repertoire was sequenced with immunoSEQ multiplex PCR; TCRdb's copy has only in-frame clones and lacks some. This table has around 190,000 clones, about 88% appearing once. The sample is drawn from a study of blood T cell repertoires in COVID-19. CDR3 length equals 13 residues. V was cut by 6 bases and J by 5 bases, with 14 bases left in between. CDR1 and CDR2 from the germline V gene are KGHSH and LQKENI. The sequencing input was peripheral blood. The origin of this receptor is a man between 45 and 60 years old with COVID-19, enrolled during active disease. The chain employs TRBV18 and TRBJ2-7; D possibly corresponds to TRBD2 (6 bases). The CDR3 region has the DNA TGTGCCAGCTCCTCCGGGACTCCGGACGAGCAGTACTTC. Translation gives CASSSGTPDEQYF.